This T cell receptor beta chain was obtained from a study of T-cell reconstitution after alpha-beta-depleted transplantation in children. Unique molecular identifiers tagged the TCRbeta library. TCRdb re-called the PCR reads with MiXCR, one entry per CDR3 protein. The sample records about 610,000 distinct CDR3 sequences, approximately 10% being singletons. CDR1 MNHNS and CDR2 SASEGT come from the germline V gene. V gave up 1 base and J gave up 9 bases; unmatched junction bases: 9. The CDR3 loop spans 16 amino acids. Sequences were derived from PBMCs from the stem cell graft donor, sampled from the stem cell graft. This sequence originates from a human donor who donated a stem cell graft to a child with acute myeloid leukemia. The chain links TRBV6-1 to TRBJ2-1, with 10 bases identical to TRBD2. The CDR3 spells CASSEGSLAGVGEQFF. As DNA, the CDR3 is TGTGCCAGCAGTGAAGGATCCCTAGCGGGAGTGGGTGAGCAGTTCTTC.